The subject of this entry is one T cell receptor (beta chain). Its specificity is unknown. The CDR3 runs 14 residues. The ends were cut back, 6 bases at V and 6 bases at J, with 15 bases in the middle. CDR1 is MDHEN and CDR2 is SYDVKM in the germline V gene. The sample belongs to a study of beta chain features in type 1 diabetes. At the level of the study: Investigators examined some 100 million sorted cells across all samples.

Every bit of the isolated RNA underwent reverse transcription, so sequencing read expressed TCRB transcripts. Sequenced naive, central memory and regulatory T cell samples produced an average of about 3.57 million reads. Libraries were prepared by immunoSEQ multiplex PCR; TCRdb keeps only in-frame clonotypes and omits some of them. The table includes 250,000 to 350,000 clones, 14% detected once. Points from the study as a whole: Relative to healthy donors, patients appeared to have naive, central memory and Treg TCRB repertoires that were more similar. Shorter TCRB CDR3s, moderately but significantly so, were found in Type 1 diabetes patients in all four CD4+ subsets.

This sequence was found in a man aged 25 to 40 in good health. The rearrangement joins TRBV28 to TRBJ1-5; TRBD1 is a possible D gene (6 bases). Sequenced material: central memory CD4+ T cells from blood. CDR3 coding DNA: TGTGCCAGCAGGACGGGGGCTGGTCGTCAGCCCCAGCATTTT. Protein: CASRTGAGRQPQHF.